This is a list of T cell receptor beta chains from one sample in a study of cytomegalovirus exposure and HLA in healthy donors. Clones were sequenced by immunoSEQ multiplex PCR, and TCRdb holds only the in-frame ones, with some missing. The sample carries over 95,000 clones, 76% recorded once. The specimen was PBMCs. The receptors stem from a woman aged 40 to 49 in good health and CMV-seropositive. Both conserved end residues are part of each CDR3. Fields, in order: D gene, clone size, V gene, J gene, CDR3 DNA, CDR3 protein. A D gene is named only where the DNA matches it firmly. Size is stated for part of the rows, as once, few or many counts, or as a class when the clone is expanded.

D: TRBD2
size: once
V: TRBV6-1
J: TRBJ2-7
DNA: TGTGCCAGCAGACCCGGGACTAGCGGGGGCTACGAGCAGTACTTC
CDR3: CASRPGTSGGYEQYF

D: TRBD1
size: NA
V: TRBV4-1
J: TRBJ1-4
DNA: TGCGCCAGCAGCCAAAGCTACCAGACAGGGGGCACTAATGAAAAACTGTTTTTT
CDR3: CASSQSYQTGGTNEKLFF

D: NA
size: once
V: TRBV10-2
J: TRBJ1-1
DNA: TGCGCCAGCAGCAGGTCGGGGGAAGGGACTGAAGCTTTCTTT
CDR3: CASSRSGEGTEAFF

D: NA
size: once
V: TRBV18
J: TRBJ2-7
DNA: TGTGCCAGCTCACCACCAGCGTTCCGGGGCTACGAGCAGTACTTC
CDR3: CASSPPAFRGYEQYF

D: NA
size: NA
V: TRBV6-4
J: TRBJ1-5
DNA: TGTGCCAGCAGTAAGGGGTACAATCAGCCCCAGCATTTT
CDR3: CASSKGYNQPQHF

D: TRBD1
size: NA
V: TRBV2
J: TRBJ2-2
DNA: TGTGCCAGCAGGGACGGACAGGCGAACACCGGGGAGCTGTTTTTT
CDR3: CASRDGQANTGELFF

D: NA
size: NA
V: TRBV11-2
J: TRBJ2-7
DNA: TGTGCCAGCAGCGCCGCGGCCCACGAGCAGTACTTC
CDR3: CASSAAAHEQYF

D: NA
size: NA
V: TRBV7-9
J: TRBJ1-6
DNA: TGTGCCAGCAGCTCCGCTCCGGGGGTTAATTCACCCCTCCACTTT
CDR3: CASSSAPGVNSPLHF

D: NA
size: NA
V: TRBV6-4
J: TRBJ2-3
DNA: TGTGCCAGCACCCGGGACTCCAGCACAGATACGCAGTATTTT
CDR3: CASTRDSSTDTQYF

D: NA
size: NA
V: TRBV28
J: TRBJ1-1
DNA: TGTGCCAGCAGTTCCGGGACACGGGGCACTGAAGCTTTCTTT
CDR3: CASSSGTRGTEAFF

D: TRBD1
size: NA
V: TRBV5-1
J: TRBJ2-2
DNA: TGCGCCAGCAGCTTGGCCGCGACAGGGGCCGGGGAGCTGTTTTTT
CDR3: CASSLAATGAGELFF